The 13 T cell receptor beta chains reported below all come from one sample, sequenced in a study of control samples from healthy donors and cancer patients. Assay: immunoSEQ multiplex PCR; the TCRdb copy retains only in-frame clones and omits some. The sample holds more than 85,000 clones; under 95% are singletons and the top ten take 2.5%. The sample was blood. All receptors come from a woman younger than 35 in good health.

The V and J genes are TRBV30 and TRBJ2-7; no reliable D call. Deletions cut 3 bases from V and 2 bases from J, with 17 bases between. In germline, CDR1 is GTSNPN, CDR2 SVGIG (reference sequence). The CDR3 covers 15 residues. CDR3 nucleotides: TGTGCCTGGAGCGATGCACGCGTGAAGACCTACGAGCAGTACTTC. It specifies CAWSDARVKTYEQYF.

The chain couples TRBV7-9 to TRBJ1-2; D call uncertain. Germline CDR1 is SEHNR and CDR2 is FQNEAQ (reference sequence). The CDR3 loop spans 13 amino acids. Trimming stripped 1 base from V and 6 bases from J, with 9 bases between. This CDR3 is CASSLEGGNGYTF. In DNA form, the CDR3 reads TGTGCCAGCAGCTTAGAGGGCGGGAATGGCTACACCTTC.

The genes are TRBV7-9 and TRBJ1-4, with a weak D call TRBD1 (6 bases). Germline V gene sequence: CDR1 SEHNR, CDR2 FQNEAQ (reference sequence). V shed 4 bases and J shed 2 bases, with 11 bases lying between them. This CDR3 is 15 amino acids long. The CDR3 DNA sequence: TGTGCCAGCAGCTACCGTACAGGGACTAATGAAAAACTGTTTTTT. As protein: CASSYRTGTNEKLFF. The whole variable domain, remainder taken from reference TRBV7-9 and TRBJ1-4, is DTGVSQNPRHKITKRGQNVTFRCDPISEHNRLYWYRQTLGQGPEFLTYFQNEAQLEKSRLLSDRFSAERPKGSFSTLEIQRTEQGDSAMYLCASSYRTGTNEKLFFGSGTQLSVL.

Here the CDR3 DNA reads TGCAGCTCCCCGCGGGGGGTTGCGGATGAGCAGTTCTTC. This gives the protein CSSPRGVADEQFF. The V and J genes are TRBV29-1 and TRBJ2-1; TRBD2 agrees at 8 bases. Trimming at V came to 8 bases and at J to 8 bases, leaving 11 bases not matched to a gene. Germline assignment: CDR1 SQVTM and CDR2 ANQGSEA. The CDR3 is 13 amino acids.

This sequence joins TRBV24-1 and TRBJ2-3, with no clear D. V lost 4 bases and J lost 3, with 7 bases in between. Germline V gene sequence: CDR1 KGHDR, CDR2 SFDVKD. This CDR3 comprises 13 residues. The CDR3 loop is CATSEPGTDTQYF. Here the CDR3 DNA reads TGTGCCACCAGTGAGCCCGGGACAGATACGCAGTATTTT.

This clone was counted once. The rearrangement joins TRBV6-1 to TRBJ2-7; maybe TRBD2 (6 bases). V was pared by 2 bases and J by 3 bases, with 14 bases between. This CDR3 comprises 15 residues. Per the germline V gene, CDR1 is MNHNS and CDR2 is SASEGT. The CDR3 loop reads CASSEWGLFLYEQYF. CDR3 DNA: TGTGCCAGCAGTGAATGGGGACTTTTCCTCTACGAGCAGTACTTC.

The V call is TRBV4-1, the J call TRBJ2-7; D remains unclear. The CDR3 has 14 residues. Germline-derived CDR1 and CDR2 are MGHRA and YSYEKL. The ends were cut back, 0 bases at V and 5 bases at J, with 11 bases in the middle. The CDR3 protein is CASSQDGGVDEQYF. The CDR3 bases are TGCGCCAGCAGCCAAGACGGTGGCGTCGACGAGCAGTACTTC.

This sequence joins TRBV27 and TRBJ2-7, with D possibly matching TRBD2 (6 bases). This CDR3 is built from 15 residues. Germline lookup yields CDR1 MNHEY and CDR2 SMNVEV (reference sequence). Trimming stripped 4 bases from V and 2 bases from J, with 15 bases between. Here the CDR3 DNA reads TGTGCCAGCAGTTCAGACGGGACTCTTACCTACGAGCAGTACTTC. Translating it yields CASSSDGTLTYEQYF.

The gene calls are TRBV29-1 and TRBJ2-5, with a weak D call TRBD2 (6 bases). CDR1 is SQVTM, CDR2 ANQGSEA, per germline. Trimming took off 1 base at V and 2 bases at J, with 8 bases between the two ends. The CDR3 contains 13 residues. The CDR3 sequence: CSVEGREQETQYF. The DNA for the CDR3 is TGCAGCGTTGAAGGGCGGGAACAAGAGACCCAGTACTTC.

The chain is built from TRBV2 and TRBJ1-6; a weak D match, TRBD1 (5 bases). Trimming removed 8 bases at V and 7 bases at J, with 12 bases between. The germline V gene encodes CDR1 SNHLY and CDR2 FYNNEI. This CDR3 region has 13 residues. The CDR3 sequence is CASSGTLNSPLHF. The CDR3 DNA follows: TGTGCCAGCTCCGGGACCCTAAATTCACCCCTCCACTTT.

J is TRBJ2-1 and V is TRBV4-2; weak D call: TRBD2 (5 bases). The CDR3 runs 15 residues. With 4 bases removed from V and 2 bases from J, the gap between germline ends came to 12 bases. Per germline, CDR1 LGHNA and CDR2 YNFKEQ. CDR3 DNA sequence: TGTGCCAGCAGCCGGGGAGTTAGAACCTACAATGAGCAGTTCTTC. Its translation: CASSRGVRTYNEQFF.

This clone was picked up many times. In the same sample, other DNA sequences code for this CDR3. V and J are TRBV19 and TRBJ2-3; no clear D gene. This CDR3 has 10 residues. CDR1 is LNHDA and CDR2 is SQIVND in the germline V gene (reference sequence). V gave up 8 bases and J gave up 6 bases, with 6 bases separating them. Here the CDR3 reads CASHGDTQYF. For the CDR3, the DNA is TGTGCCAGTCACGGGGATACGCAGTATTTT.

The chain joins TRBV19 to TRBJ1-1; 9 bases are a match to TRBD1. With V trimmed by 5 bases and J by 4 bases, 5 bases remained unmatched. The CDR3 has 14 amino acids. CDR1 is LNHDA, CDR2 SQIVND, per germline (reference sequence). The CDR3 DNA sequence: TGTGCCAGTAGTGGGGACAGGGCGGGCACTGAAGCTTTCTTT. The encoded protein is CASSGDRAGTEAFF.